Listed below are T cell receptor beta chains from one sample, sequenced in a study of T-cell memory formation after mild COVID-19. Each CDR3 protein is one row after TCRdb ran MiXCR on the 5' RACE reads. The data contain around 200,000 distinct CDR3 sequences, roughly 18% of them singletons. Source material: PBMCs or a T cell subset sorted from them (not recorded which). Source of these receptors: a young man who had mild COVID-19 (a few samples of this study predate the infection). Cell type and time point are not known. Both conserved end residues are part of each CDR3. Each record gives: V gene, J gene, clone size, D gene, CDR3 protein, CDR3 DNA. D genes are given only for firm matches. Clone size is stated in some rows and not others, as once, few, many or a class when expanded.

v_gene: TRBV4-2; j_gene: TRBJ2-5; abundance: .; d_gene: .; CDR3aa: CASSQGETGGQETQYF; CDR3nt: TGTGCCAGCAGCCAAGGGGAGACGGGCGGCCAAGAGACCCAGTACTTC
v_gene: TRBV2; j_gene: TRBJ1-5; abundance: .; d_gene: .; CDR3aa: CASRTYSNQPQHF; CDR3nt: TGTGCCAGCCGGACGTATAGCAATCAGCCCCAGCATTTT
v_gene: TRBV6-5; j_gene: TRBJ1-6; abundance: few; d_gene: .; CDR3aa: CASGGNSPLHF; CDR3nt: TGTGCCAGCGGGGGGAATTCACCCCTCCACTTT
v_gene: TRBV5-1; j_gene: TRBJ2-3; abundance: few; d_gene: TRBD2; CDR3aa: CASSLQPRGLDGTDTQYF; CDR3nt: TGCGCCAGCAGCCTTCAACCCAGGGGACTAGATGGCACAGATACGCAGTATTTT
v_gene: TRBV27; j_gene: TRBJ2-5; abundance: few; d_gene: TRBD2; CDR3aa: CASSRSSGQETQYF; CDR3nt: TGTGCCAGCAGTCGCTCTAGCGGCCAAGAGACCCAGTACTTC
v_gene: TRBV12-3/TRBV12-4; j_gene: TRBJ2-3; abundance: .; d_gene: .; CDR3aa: CASSFGGLGTDTQYF; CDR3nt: TGTGCCAGCAGTTTCGGGGGGCTAGGGACAGATACGCAGTATTTT
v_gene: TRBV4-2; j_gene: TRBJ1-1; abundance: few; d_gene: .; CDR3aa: CASSQGARRTEAFF; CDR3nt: TGTGCCAGCAGCCAGGGGGCCAGAAGGACTGAAGCTTTCTTT
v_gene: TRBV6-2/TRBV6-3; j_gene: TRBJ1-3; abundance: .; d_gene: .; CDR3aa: CASSYSSGNTIYF; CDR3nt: TGTGCCAGCAGTTACAGCTCTGGAAACACCATATATTTT
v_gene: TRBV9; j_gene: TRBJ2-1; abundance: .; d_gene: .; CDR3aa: CASSVLRGSSYNEQFF; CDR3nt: TGTGCCAGCAGCGTCCTGCGGGGCAGCTCCTACAATGAGCAGTTCTTC
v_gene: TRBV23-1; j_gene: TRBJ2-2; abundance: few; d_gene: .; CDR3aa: CASRDGANTGELFF; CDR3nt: TGCGCCAGCAGGGACGGGGCGAACACCGGGGAGCTGTTTTTT
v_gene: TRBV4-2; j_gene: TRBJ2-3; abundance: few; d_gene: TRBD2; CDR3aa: CASSQDLASGGRGTDTQYF; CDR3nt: TGTGCCAGCAGCCAAGATCTGGCTAGCGGGGGGCGTGGCACAGATACGCAGTATTTT
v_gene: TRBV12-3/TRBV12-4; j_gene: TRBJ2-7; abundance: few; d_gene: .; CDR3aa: CASRGWRDKSYEQYF; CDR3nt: TGTGCCAGCAGGGGGTGGAGGGACAAGTCCTACGAGCAGTACTTC
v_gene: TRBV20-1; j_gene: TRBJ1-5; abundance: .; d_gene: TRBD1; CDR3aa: CSATPSGQGFQPQHF; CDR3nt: TGCAGTGCTACTCCTTCGGGACAGGGTTTCCAGCCCCAGCATTTT
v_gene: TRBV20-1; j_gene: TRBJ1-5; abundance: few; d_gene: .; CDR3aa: CSANPLGGGQPQHF; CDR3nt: TGCAGTGCAAATCCACTGGGAGGGGGTCAGCCCCAGCATTTT
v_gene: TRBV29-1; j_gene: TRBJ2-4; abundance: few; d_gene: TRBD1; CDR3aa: CSVELSGGADIQYF; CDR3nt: TGCAGCGTTGAACTATCAGGGGGCGCGGACATTCAGTACTTC
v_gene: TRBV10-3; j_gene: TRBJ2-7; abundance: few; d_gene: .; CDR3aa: CAIRLGGTASDEQYF; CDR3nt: TGTGCCATCAGACTTGGGGGGACGGCTTCGGACGAGCAGTACTTC
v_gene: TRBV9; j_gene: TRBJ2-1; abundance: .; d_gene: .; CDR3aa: CASSAGGTASYNEQFF; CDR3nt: TGTGCCAGCAGCGCAGGGGGGACAGCCTCCTACAATGAGCAGTTCTTC
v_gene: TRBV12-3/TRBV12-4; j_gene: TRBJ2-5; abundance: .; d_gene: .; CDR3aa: CASSRATKETQYF; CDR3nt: TGTGCCAGCAGTAGGGCAACGAAGGAGACCCAGTACTTC
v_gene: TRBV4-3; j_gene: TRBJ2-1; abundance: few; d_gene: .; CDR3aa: CASSQVWDKGATSYNEQFF; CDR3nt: TGCGCCAGCAGCCAAGTCTGGGACAAGGGCGCGACCTCCTACAATGAGCAGTTCTTC
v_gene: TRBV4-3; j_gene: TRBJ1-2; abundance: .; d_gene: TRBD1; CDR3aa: CASSPTGGGHTF; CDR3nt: TGCGCCAGCAGCCCCACAGGGGGAGGCCACACCTTC
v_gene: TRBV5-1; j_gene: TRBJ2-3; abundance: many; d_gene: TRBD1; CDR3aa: CASSRDRGTDTQYF; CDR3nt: TGTGCCAGCAGCCGGGACAGGGGCACAGATACGCAGTATTTT
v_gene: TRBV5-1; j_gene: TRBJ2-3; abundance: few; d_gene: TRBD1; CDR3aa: CASSHRDRDDTQYF; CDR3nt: TGCGCCAGCAGCCACCGGGACAGGGACGATACGCAGTATTTT
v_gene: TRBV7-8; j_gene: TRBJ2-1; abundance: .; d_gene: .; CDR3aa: CASSRGWEQFF; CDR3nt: TGTGCCAGCAGCCGTGGTTGGGAGCAGTTCTTC
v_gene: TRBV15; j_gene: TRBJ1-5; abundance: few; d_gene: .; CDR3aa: CATSTGGTGGDQPQHF; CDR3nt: TGTGCCACCAGCACGGGAGGGACGGGAGGGGATCAGCCCCAGCATTTT
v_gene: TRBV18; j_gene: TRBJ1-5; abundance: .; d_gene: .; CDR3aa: CASSTAGNNQPQHF; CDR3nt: TGTGCCAGCTCCACTGCGGGGAACAATCAGCCCCAGCATTTT
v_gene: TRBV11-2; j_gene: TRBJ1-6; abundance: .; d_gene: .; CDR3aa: CASSLDRLGGTKSYNSPLHF; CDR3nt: TGTGCCAGCAGCTTAGATAGGTTAGGGGGAACGAAGTCCTATAATTCACCCCTCCACTTT
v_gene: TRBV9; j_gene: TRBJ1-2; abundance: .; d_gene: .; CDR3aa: CASSPQPGGDYGYTF; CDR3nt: TGTGCCAGCAGCCCCCAACCAGGAGGCGACTATGGCTACACCTTC
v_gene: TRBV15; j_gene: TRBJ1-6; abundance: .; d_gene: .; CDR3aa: CATSRDGGSPLHF; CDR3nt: TGTGCCACCAGCAGAGACGGGGGTTCACCCCTCCACTTT
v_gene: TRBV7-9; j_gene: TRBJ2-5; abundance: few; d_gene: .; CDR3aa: CASSYDLQETQYF; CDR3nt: TGTGCCAGCAGCTACGACTTACAAGAGACCCAGTACTTC
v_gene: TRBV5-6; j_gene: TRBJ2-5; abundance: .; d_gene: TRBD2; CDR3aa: CASTRLAQETQYF; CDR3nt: TGTGCCAGCACCCGACTAGCTCAGGAGACCCAGTACTTC
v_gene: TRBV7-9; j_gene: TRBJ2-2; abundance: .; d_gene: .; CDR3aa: CASRRGGELFF; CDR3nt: TGTGCCAGCAGACGCGGCGGGGAGCTGTTTTTT
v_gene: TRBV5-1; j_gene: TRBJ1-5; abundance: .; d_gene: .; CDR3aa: CASSSGLQPQHF; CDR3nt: TGCGCCAGTTCCAGTGGTCTTCAGCCCCAGCATTTT
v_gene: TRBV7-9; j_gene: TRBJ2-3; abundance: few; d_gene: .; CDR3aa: CASSATALYPDTQYF; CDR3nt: TGTGCCAGCAGCGCGACCGCCTTATACCCAGATACGCAGTATTTT
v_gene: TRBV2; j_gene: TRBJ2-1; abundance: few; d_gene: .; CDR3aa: CASSALAWNEQFF; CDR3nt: TGTGCCAGCAGTGCTCTAGCGTGGAATGAGCAGTTCTTC
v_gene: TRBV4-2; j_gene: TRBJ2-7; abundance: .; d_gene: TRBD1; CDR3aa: CASPGTGSEQYF; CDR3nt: TGTGCCAGCCCCGGGACAGGGTCCGAGCAGTACTTC
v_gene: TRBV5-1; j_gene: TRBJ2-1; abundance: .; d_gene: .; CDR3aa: CASSLGDLNNEQFF; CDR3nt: TGCGCCAGCAGCTTGGGCGACCTTAACAATGAGCAGTTCTTC
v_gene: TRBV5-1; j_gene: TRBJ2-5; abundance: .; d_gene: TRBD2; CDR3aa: CASSFRAQRGALQETQYF; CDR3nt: TGCGCCAGCAGCTTCCGTGCTCAGCGGGGGGCCTTACAAGAGACCCAGTACTTC
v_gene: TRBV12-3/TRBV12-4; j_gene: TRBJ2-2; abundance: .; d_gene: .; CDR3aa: CASSFLQTGELFF; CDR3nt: TGTGCCAGCAGTTTTCTCCAGACCGGGGAGCTGTTTTTT
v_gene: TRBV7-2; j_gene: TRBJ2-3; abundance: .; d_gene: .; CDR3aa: CASSLLSGTDTQYF; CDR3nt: TGTGCCAGCAGCCTTCTTAGCGGCACAGATACGCAGTATTTT
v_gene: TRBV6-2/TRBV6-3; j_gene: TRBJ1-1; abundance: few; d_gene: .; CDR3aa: CASNQGAEAFF; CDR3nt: TGTGCCAGCAATCAAGGCGCTGAAGCTTTCTTT
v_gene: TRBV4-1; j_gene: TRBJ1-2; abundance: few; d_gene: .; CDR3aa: CASSQAARGIRGYTF; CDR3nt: TGCGCCAGCAGCCAAGCTGCCAGGGGCATACGAGGCTACACCTTC
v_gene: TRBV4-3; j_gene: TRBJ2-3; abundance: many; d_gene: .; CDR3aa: CASKLTGATDTQYF; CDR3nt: TGCGCCAGCAAACTGACGGGGGCCACAGATACGCAGTATTTT
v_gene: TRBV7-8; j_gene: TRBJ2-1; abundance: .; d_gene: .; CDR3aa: CASSLATSGNEQFF; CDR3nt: TGTGCCAGCAGCTTAGCGACGTCGGGCAATGAGCAGTTCTTC
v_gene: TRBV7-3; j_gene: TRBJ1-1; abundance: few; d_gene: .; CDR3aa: CASRLRQDTEAFF; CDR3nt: TGTGCCAGCAGGCTTCGACAGGACACTGAAGCTTTCTTT
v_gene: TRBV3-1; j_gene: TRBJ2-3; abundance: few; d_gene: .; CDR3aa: CASSQDTGSTQYF; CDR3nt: TGTGCCAGCAGCCAAGATACGGGGTCAACGCAGTATTTT
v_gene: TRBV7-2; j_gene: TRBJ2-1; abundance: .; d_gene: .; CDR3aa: CASRPHPSGGRVVRGEQFF; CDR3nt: TGTGCCAGCAGGCCCCACCCATCCGGCGGCAGGGTGGTAAGGGGTGAGCAGTTCTTC
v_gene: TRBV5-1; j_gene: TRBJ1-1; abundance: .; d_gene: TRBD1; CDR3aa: CASQQGTNTEAFF; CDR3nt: TGCGCCAGCCAACAGGGGACGAACACTGAAGCTTTCTTT
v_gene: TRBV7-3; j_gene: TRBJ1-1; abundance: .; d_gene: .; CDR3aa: CASSSTGRGTEAFF; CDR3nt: TGTGCCAGCAGTAGTACAGGGAGGGGCACTGAAGCTTTCTTT
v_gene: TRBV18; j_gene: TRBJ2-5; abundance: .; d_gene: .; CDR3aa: CASSEALSGHQETQYF; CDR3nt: TGTGCCAGCTCGGAGGCACTTTCGGGACACCAAGAGACCCAGTACTTC
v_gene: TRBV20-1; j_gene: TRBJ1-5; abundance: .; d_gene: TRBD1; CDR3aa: CSARVTGGWNQPQHF; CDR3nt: TGCAGTGCTAGAGTGACAGGGGGCTGGAATCAGCCCCAGCATTTT
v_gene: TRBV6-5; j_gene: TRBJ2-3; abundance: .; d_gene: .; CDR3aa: CASSYSLAGGEDTQYF; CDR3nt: TGTGCCAGCAGTTACTCTCTGGCCGGGGGCGAAGATACGCAGTATTTT